This entry concerns a single TCR beta chain. Its antigen is unknown. This sample is drawn from a study of a mutant IDH1 vaccine in newly diagnosed glioma. Study context: Vaccine administration was initiated 4-6 weeks following radiotherapy alone, or with temozolomide cycles.

Germline CDR1 and CDR2: SNHLY and FYNNEI. The germline V and J ends were trimmed by 6 bases and 2 bases, with 13 bases remaining between them. The CDR3 totals 14 residues. Profiled with immunoSEQ multiplex PCR; TCRdb holds only in-frame clones, not every one. The table lists almost 25,000 clones, more than 75% of them singletons. Described time point: week 47, end of study. Mutant IDH1 20-mer peptide, at 300 ug, made up each vaccine dose, with topical imiquimod. The sequence derives from a man between 40 and 49 years old with glioma. Some clones in this sample may be carry-over from other donors' samples. The source material was PBMCs, sampled from a glioma patient whose treatment included an IDH1 peptide vaccine. The V gene is TRBV2, the J gene TRBJ2-5; D tentatively reads TRBD1 or TRBD2 (5 bases each). The CDR3 region has the DNA TGTGCCAGCAGCGAGGGGTTCAGGCAAGAGACCCAGTACTTC. Its translation is CASSEGFRQETQYF. The variable domain in full, with the rest retrieved from reference TRBV2 and TRBJ2-5, is EPEVTQTPSHQVTQMGQEVILRCVPISNHLYFYWYRQILGQKVEFLVSFYNNEISEKSEIFDDQFSVERPDGSNFTLKIRSTKLEDSAMYFCASSEGFRQETQYFGPGTRLLVL.